A single sample is the source of the 5 T cell receptor beta chains below, sequenced in a study of T cell responses to AZD1222 COVID-19 vaccine. Profiled with immunoSEQ multiplex PCR; TCRdb holds only in-frame clones, not every one. Here the sample spans 120,000 to 150,000 clones, 80% to 90% being singletons. This sample comprised peripheral blood, obtained on day 0 of AZD1222 vaccination. These receptors were obtained from an adult in good health.

This sequence joins TRBV7-2 and TRBJ2-5; no clear D gene. Per germline, CDR1 SGHTA and CDR2 FQGNSA. Trimming took off 4 bases at V and 1 base at J, with 7 bases between the two ends. This CDR3 region has 13 residues. CDR3 DNA: TGTGCCAGCAGCTCCCGTCTCCAAGAGACCCAGTACTTC. It translates to CASSSRLQETQYF.

The V and J genes are TRBV10-2 and TRBJ2-7; 7 bases map to TRBD1. The CDR3 totals 15 residues. The V gene's germline CDR1 is WSHSY and CDR2 SAAADI. V lost 6 bases to trimming and J lost 2 bases; unmatched junction nucleotides: 10. The CDR3 spells CASSDPGQIAYEQYF. The CDR3 bases are TGCGCCAGCAGCGATCCGGGACAGATCGCCTACGAGCAGTACTTC.

Many counts were recorded for this clone. V gene TRBV2 combines with J gene TRBJ1-1; a possible D gene is TRBD1 (5 bases). The CDR3 is made up of 13 amino acids. V lost 8 bases, J lost 4 bases, and 14 bases lay in between. The germline gives CDR1 SNHLY, CDR2 FYNNEI. In DNA form, the CDR3 reads TGTGCCAGCGGGTCAGGGTGGAGCACTGAAGCTTTCTTT. Encoded protein: CASGSGWSTEAFF.

The chain recombines TRBV24-1 with TRBJ1-2; maybe TRBD1 (5 bases). This CDR3 region has 13 residues. The germline V and J ends were trimmed by 5 bases and 8 bases, with 14 bases remaining between them. Per germline, CDR1 KGHDR and CDR2 SFDVKD. CDR3: CATSGGQGGGYTF. In DNA, the CDR3 is TGTGCCACCAGTGGTGGCCAGGGAGGAGGCTACACCTTC.

The sample holds a few counts of this clone. The V call is TRBV18, the J call TRBJ1-1; D remains unclear. CDR1 and CDR2 from the germline V gene are KGHSH and LQKENI. V lost 4 bases to trimming and J lost 0 bases, with 6 bases between them. CDR3 length: 13 amino acids. CDR3 sequence reads: CASSLVMNTEAFF. The CDR3 region has the DNA TGTGCCAGCTCACTAGTAATGAACACTGAAGCTTTCTTT. The full variable domain, in which reference TRBV18 and TRBJ1-1 provide the parts outside the CDR3, is NAGVMQNPRHLVRRRGQEARLRCSPMKGHSHVYWYRQLPEEGLKFMVYLQKENIIDESGMPKERFSAEFPKEGPSILRIQQVVRGDSAAYFCASSLVMNTEAFFGQGTRLTVV.